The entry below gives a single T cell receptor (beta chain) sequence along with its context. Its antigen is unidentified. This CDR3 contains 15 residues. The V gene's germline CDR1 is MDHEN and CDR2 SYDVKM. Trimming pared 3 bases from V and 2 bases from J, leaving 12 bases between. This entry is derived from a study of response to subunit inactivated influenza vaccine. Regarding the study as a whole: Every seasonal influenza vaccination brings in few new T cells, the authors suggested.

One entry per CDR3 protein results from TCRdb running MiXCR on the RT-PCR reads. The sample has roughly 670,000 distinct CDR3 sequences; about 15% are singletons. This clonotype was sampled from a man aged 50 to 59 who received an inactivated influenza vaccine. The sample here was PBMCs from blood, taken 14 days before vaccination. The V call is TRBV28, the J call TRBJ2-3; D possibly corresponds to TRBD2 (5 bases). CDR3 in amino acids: CASSFISASTDTQYF. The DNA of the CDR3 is TGTGCCAGCAGTTTTATTAGCGCATCCACAGATACGCAGTATTTT.